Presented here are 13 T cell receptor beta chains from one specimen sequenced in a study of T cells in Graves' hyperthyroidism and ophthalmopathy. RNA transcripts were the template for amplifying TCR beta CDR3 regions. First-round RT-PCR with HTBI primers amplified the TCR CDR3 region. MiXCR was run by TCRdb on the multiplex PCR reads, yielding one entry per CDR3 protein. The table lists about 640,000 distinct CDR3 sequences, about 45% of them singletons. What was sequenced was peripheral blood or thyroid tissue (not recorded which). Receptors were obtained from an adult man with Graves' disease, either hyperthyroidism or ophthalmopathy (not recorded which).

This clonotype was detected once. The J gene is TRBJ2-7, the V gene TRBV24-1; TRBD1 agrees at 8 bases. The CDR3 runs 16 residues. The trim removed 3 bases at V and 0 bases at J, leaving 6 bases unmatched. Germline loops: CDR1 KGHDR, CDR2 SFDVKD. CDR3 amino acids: CATSDPRDRSSYEQYF. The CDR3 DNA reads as TGTGCCACCAGTGATCCCCGGGACAGGAGCTCCTACGAGCAGTACTTC.

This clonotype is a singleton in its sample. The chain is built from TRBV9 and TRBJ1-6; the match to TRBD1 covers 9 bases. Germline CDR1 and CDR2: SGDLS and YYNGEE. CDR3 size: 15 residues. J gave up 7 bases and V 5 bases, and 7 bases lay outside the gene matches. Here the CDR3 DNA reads TGTGCCAGCAGAGGAGTCGGGACAGGGAATTCACCCCTCCACTTT. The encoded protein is CASRGVGTGNSPLHF.

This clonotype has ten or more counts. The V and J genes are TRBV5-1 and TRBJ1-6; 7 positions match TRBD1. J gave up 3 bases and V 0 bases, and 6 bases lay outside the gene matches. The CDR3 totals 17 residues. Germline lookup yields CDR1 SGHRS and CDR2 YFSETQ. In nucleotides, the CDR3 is TGCGCCAGCAGCTTGGAAAGGACAGGAGGCTATAATTCACCCCTCCACTTT. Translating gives CASSLERTGGYNSPLHF. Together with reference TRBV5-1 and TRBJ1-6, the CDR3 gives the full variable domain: KAGVTQTPRYLIKTRGQQVTLSCSPISGHRSVSWYQQTPGQGLQFLFEYFSETQRNKGNFPGRFSGRQFSNSRSEMNVSTLELGDSALYLCASSLERTGGYNSPLHFGNGTRLTVT.

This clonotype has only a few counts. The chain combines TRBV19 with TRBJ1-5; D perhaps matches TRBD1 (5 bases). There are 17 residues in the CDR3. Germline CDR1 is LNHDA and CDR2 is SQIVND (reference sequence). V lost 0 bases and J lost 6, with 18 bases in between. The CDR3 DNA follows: TGTGCCAGTAGTATAGATCCGGCAGGGTGGCTAGGTCAGCCCCAGCATTTT. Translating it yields CASSIDPAGWLGQPQHF. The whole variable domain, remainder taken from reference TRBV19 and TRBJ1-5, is DGGITQSPKYLFRKEGQNVTLSCEQNLNHDAMYWYRQDPGQGLRLIYYSQIVNDFQKGDIAEGYSVSREKKESFPLTVTSAQKNPTAFYLCASSIDPAGWLGQPQHFGDGTRLSIL.

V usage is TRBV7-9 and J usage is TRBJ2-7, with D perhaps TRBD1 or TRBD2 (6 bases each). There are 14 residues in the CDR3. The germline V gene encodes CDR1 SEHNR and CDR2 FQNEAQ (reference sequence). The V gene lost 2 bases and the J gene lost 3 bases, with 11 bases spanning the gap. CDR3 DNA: TGTGCCAGCAGCTTACCGAGGGGGGACTACGAGCAGTACTTC. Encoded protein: CASSLPRGDYEQYF.

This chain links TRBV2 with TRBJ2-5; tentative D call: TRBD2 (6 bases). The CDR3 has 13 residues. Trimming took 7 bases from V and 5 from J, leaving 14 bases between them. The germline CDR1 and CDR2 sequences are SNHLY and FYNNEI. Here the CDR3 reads CASTSGVGETQYF. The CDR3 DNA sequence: TGTGCCAGCACCTCGGGGGTCGGGGAGACCCAGTACTTC.

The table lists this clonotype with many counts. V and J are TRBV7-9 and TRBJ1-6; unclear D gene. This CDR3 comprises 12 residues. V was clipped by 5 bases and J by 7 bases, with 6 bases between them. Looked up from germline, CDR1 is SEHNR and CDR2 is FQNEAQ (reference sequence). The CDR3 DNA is TGTGCCAGCAGCAGCTCGAATTCACCCCTCCACTTT. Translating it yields CASSSSNSPLHF.

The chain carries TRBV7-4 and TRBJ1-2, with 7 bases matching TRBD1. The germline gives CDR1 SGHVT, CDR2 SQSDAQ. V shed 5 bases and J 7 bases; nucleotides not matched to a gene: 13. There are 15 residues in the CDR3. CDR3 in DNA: TGTGCCAGCAGCACACGACAGGGATCTCACTTTGGCTACACCTTC. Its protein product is CASSTRQGSHFGYTF.

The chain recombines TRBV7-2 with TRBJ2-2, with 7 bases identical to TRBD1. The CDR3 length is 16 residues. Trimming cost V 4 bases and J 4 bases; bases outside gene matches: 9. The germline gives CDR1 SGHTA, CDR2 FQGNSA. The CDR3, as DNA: TGTGCCAGCAGCTCGCGGACAGGAGCGGCCACCGGGGAGCTGTTTTTT. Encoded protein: CASSSRTGAATGELFF.

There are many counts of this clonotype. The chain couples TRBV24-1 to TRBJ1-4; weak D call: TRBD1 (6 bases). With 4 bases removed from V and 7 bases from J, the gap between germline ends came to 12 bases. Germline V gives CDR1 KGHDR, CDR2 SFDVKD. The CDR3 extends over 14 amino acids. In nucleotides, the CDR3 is TGTGCCACCAGTGAAACAGGGAGTGGTGAAAAACTGTTTTTT. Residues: CATSETGSGEKLFF.

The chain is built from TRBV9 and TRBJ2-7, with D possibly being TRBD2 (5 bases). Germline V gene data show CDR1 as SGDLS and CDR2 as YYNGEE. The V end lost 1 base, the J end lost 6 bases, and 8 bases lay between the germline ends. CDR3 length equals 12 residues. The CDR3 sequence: CASSVLSGEQYF. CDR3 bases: TGTGCCAGCAGCGTATTGAGCGGCGAGCAGTACTTC.

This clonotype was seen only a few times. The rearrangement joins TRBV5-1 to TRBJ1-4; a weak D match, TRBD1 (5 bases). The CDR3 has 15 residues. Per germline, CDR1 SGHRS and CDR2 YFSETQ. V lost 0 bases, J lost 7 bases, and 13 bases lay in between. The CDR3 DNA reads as TGCGCCAGCAGCTTGGGTCGGGGCGAGGGTGAAAAACTGTTTTTT. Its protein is CASSLGRGEGEKLFF.

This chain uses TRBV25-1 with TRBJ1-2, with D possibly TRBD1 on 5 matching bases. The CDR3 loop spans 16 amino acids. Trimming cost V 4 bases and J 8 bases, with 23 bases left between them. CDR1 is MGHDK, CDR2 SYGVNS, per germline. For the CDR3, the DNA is TGTGCCAGCAGTGCTAGAGATCTGGGGGTCAGGAACGGCTACACCTTC. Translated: CASSARDLGVRNGYTF.